The 3 T cell receptor beta chains below come from one sample, sequenced in a study of identifying expanded T cells in peripheral blood. Sequenced by immunoSEQ multiplex PCR; TCRdb stores in-frame clones only, minus some. The table includes 95,000 to 100,000 clones, 87% detected once. The sequenced material came from blood. These receptors all come from a person aged 18 to 69 in good health.

This clone was counted a single time. This sequence joins TRBV5-5 and TRBJ1-6; unclear D gene. Germline loops: CDR1 SGHKS, CDR2 YYEKEE (reference sequence). V was shortened by 2 bases and J by 3 bases, with 12 bases between the two germline ends. The CDR3 consists of 16 residues. The CDR3 nucleotides are TGTGCCAGCAGCTTTTTAGGCAGAAACTATAATTCACCCCTCCACTTT. Its protein product is CASSFLGRNYNSPLHF.

The chain joins TRBV5-4 to TRBJ1-1; D may be TRBD1 (5 bases). Germline assignment: CDR1 SGHNT and CDR2 YYREEE (reference sequence). The CDR3 has 13 amino acids. Deletions cut 4 bases from V and 1 base from J, with 8 bases between. The CDR3 DNA sequence: TGTGCCAGCAGCGTACAGGCGAACACTGAAGCTTTCTTT. It codes for CASSVQANTEAFF.

The gene calls are TRBV5-1 and TRBJ1-3; no clear D gene. This CDR3 has 16 residues. Germline V gene data show CDR1 as SGHRS and CDR2 as YFSETQ. V gave up 4 bases and J gave up 2 bases, with 16 bases separating them. CDR3 region: CASSPEGGRPGNTIYF. CDR3 bases: TGCGCCAGCAGCCCTGAAGGTGGGCGTCCTGGAAACACCATATATTTT.